This TCR beta chain was obtained from a study of response to subunit inactivated influenza vaccine. TCRdb reprocessed the RT-PCR reads with MiXCR, giving one entry per CDR3 protein. Found here are 200,000 to 250,000 distinct CDR3 sequences, over 9% of them singletons; the top ten hold less than 8.5%. Notes on the study in general: A suggestion made by the authors is that each seasonal influenza vaccination recruits few new T cells.

This clonotype was counted between two and nine times. Its antigen is not identified. V was trimmed by 0 bases and J by 0 bases, leaving 10 bases between them. CDR3 size: 15 residues. Germline V gene sequence: CDR1 DFQATT, CDR2 SNEGSKA (reference sequence). This clonotype was sampled from a man between 50 and 59 years old who received an inactivated influenza vaccine. V gene TRBV20-1 combines with J gene TRBJ2-3; D uncertain. The material sequenced was non-naive T cells sorted from PBMCs, taken 14 to 15 days before vaccination. For the CDR3, the DNA is TGCAGTGCTAGAGACAGTAGGGAAAGCACAGATACGCAGTATTTT. Translation gives CSARDSRESTDTQYF.